Listed below are T cell receptor beta chains from one sample, sequenced in a study of molecular identifiers for immune sequencing clone quantification. TCRdb fed the PCR reads into MiXCR, producing one record per CDR3 protein. The table includes around 320,000 distinct CDR3 sequences, about 22% detected once. Sequencing used naive CD8+ T cells from blood, with Jurkat cell RNA spiked in. The receptors were gathered from a human donor in good health. Some libraries in this study had Jurkat cell RNA spiked in. CDR3s include the opening cysteine and the closing phenylalanine or tryptophan. The D gene is left open where the match is weak. The size of a clone is reported for some rows only, either as once, few or many, or as a class for expanded clones.

clone size,V gene,CDR3 length,J gene,D gene,CDR3 DNA,CDR3 protein
NA,TRBV24-1,16,TRBJ2-2,TRBD2,TGTGCCACCAGTGATCAGACTAGCGCGAACACCGGGGAGCTGTTTTTT,CATSDQTSANTGELFF
NA,TRBV15,21,TRBJ2-2,TRBD2,TGTGCCACCAGCTCACCCCCGTGGCTTCAAGCCCATAGCGGGACCACCGGGGAGCTGTTTTTT,CATSSPPWLQAHSGTTGELFF
NA,TRBV7-9,13,TRBJ1-6,NA,TGTGCCAGCAATAACAGGGTGGATTCACCCCTCCACTTT,CASNNRVDSPLHF
few,TRBV5-6,13,TRBJ2-7,NA,TGTGCCAGCAGCCCAGGGTGGGTGTACGAGCAGTACTTC,CASSPGWVYEQYF
NA,TRBV7-8,17,TRBJ2-3,NA,TGTGCCAGCAGCTTAAAGAAGGGGGGGCCGGGCACAGATACGCAGTATTTT,CASSLKKGGPGTDTQYF
few,TRBV4-3,16,TRBJ2-3,TRBD2,TGCGCCAGCAGCCAAGGGCTGCGGGGGGGGTTAGATACGCAGTATTTT,CASSQGLRGGLDTQYF
NA,TRBV13,14,TRBJ2-7,TRBD1,TGTGCCAGCAGCTTAGGACAGGGGAATATCGGGCAGTACTTC,CASSLGQGNIGQYF
few,TRBV4-3,15,TRBJ1-3,NA,TGCGCCAGCAGCCAGAACCGGGACACTGGAAACACCATATATTTT,CASSQNRDTGNTIYF
NA,TRBV7-6,13,TRBJ1-1,NA,TGTGCCGGCAGCTTAGGCAGGGCCGCTGAAGCTTTCTTT,CAGSLGRAAEAFF
NA,TRBV14,16,TRBJ1-4,TRBD1,TGTGCCAACAGCCATCCCGGATGGGACAGGGGGGAAAAACTGTTTTTT,CANSHPGWDRGEKLFF
NA,TRBV12-3/TRBV12-4,14,TRBJ2-5,TRBD2,TGTGCCAGCAGTTTCCCCGGACTAGAAGAGACCCAATACTTC,CASSFPGLEETQYF
many,TRBV4-3,14,TRBJ2-3,NA,TGCGCCAGCAGCCAACAGGAAGGCACAGATACGCAGTATTTT,CASSQQEGTDTQYF
few,TRBV3-1,16,TRBJ2-3,NA,TGTGCCAGCAGCCAGAGAGGAGCGGTAGGAACAGATACGCAGTATTTT,CASSQRGAVGTDTQYF
NA,TRBV9,15,TRBJ2-3,NA,TGTGCCAGCAGCGAGGGGGACCAGGGGATAGATACGCAGTATTTT,CASSEGDQGIDTQYF
NA,TRBV9,14,TRBJ1-4,NA,TGTGCCAGCAGCGGGGGAGGGAGTAATGAAAAACTGTTTTTT,CASSGGGSNEKLFF
few,TRBV20-1,12,TRBJ2-7,TRBD1,TGCAGTGCTAGACAGGGGGCCTACGAGCAGTACTTC,CSARQGAYEQYF
few,TRBV20-1,17,TRBJ2-7,NA,TGCAGTGCTCCCGGACAGATAGGGGGGGCGAGGCGCTACGAGCAGTACTTC,CSAPGQIGGARRYEQYF
NA,TRBV27,16,TRBJ2-2,NA,TGTGCCAGCAGTCCCCTTTATACCAGGACCACCGGGGAGCTGTTTTTT,CASSPLYTRTTGELFF
few,TRBV7-9,13,TRBJ2-5,NA,TGTGCCAGCAGCAATCCTTGGGGAGAGACCCAGTACTTC,CASSNPWGETQYF
many,TRBV7-9,12,TRBJ2-7,TRBD1,TGTGCCAGCAGCCACACAGGGGCCGAGCAGTACTTC,CASSHTGAEQYF
NA,TRBV6-5,14,TRBJ2-1,NA,TGTGCCAGCAGTGCATCCAGTTGGGACAATGAGCAGTTCTTC,CASSASSWDNEQFF
NA,TRBV20-1,15,TRBJ2-5,NA,TGCAGTGCTAGAGATATAGGTAGCAGCCAAGAGACCCAGTACTTC,CSARDIGSSQETQYF